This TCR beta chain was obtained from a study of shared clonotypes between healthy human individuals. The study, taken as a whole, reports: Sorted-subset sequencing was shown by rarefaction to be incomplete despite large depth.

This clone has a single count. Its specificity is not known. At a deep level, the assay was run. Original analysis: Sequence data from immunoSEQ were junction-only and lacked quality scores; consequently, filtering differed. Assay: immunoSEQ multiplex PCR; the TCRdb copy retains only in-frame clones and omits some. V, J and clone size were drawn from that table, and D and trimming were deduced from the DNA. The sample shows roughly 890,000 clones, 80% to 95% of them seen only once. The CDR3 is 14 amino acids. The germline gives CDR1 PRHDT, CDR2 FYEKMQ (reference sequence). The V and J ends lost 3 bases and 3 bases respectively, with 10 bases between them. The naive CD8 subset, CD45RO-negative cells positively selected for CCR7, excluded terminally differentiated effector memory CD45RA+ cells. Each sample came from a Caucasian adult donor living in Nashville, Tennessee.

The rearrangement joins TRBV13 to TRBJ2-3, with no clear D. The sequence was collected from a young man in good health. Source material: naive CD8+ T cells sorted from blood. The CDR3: CASSFTLGTDTQYF. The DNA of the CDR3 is TGTGCCAGCAGCTTTACCTTGGGGACAGATACGCAGTATTTT.